Below are 27 T cell receptor beta chains sequenced from a single sample in a study of cytomegalovirus exposure and HLA in healthy donors. 60 Vbeta and 13 Jbeta primers were used in PCR. Profiled with immunoSEQ multiplex PCR; TCRdb holds only in-frame clones, not every one. The table lists approximately 150,000 clones, 70% to 90% of them singletons. The sequencing sample was made of PBMCs. These TCRs come from a man younger than 45 in good health and CMV-seropositive.

This chain uses TRBV18 with TRBJ1-1, with D unclear. Trimming left V 2 bases short and J 5 bases short, with 9 bases between. The CDR3 length is 13 residues. Germline V gene lookup returns CDR1 KGHSH and CDR2 LQKENI. The CDR3 protein is CASSPVAGTEAFF. The CDR3, as DNA: TGTGCCAGCTCACCAGTGGCCGGGACTGAAGCTTTCTTT. Combining the CDR3 with reference TRBV18 and TRBJ1-1 gives the whole variable domain NAGVMQNPRHLVRRRGQEARLRCSPMKGHSHVYWYRQLPEEGLKFMVYLQKENIIDESGMPKERFSAEFPKEGPSILRIQQVVRGDSAAYFCASSPVAGTEAFFGQGTRLTVV.

V usage is TRBV5-4 and J usage is TRBJ2-2, with D possibly matching TRBD1 (6 bases). The CDR3 is 14 amino acids. Between the trimmed V and J ends, which lost 2 bases and 1 base, there was a span of 6 bases. Germline V gene lookup returns CDR1 SGHNT and CDR2 YYREEE (reference sequence). This CDR3 reads CASSLGGNTGELFF. The CDR3 region has the DNA TGTGCCAGCAGCTTAGGGGGGAACACCGGGGAGCTGTTTTTT.

The chain employs TRBV5-5 and TRBJ2-7, with 11 bases aligning to TRBD1. There are 17 residues in the CDR3. The germline V gene has CDR1 SGHKS and CDR2 YYEKEE (reference sequence). V trimming: 0 bases; J trimming: 6 bases; junction bases outside the gene matches: 11. The CDR3 nucleotides are TGTGCCAGCAGCTTGGCGGGCGGACAGGGGGCTTTCGGCGAGCAGTACGTC. Its protein product is CASSLAGGQGAFGEQYV.

This clone is a singleton in its sample. This CDR3 reads CASSFGQGIGPQHF. In DNA, the CDR3 is TGTGCCAGTAGTTTCGGACAGGGGATAGGGCCCCAGCATTTT. The chain is built from TRBV19 and TRBJ1-5; the match to TRBD1 covers 9 bases. Germline trimming cut 5 bases from V and 9 bases from J; bases unmatched to any gene: 8. The CDR3 contains 14 residues. From germline, CDR1 is LNHDA and CDR2 SQIVND (reference sequence).

The chain has TRBV10-1 and TRBJ2-1; TRBD2 matches 13 bases. This CDR3 spans 16 amino acids. CDR1 and CDR2 from the germline V gene are WNHNN and SYGVQD (reference sequence). J lost 0 bases, V lost 5 bases, and 1 base had no gene match. The CDR3 DNA is TGCGCCAGCAGTAGGACTAGCGGGGGCTCCTACAATGAGCAGTTCTTC. It specifies CASSRTSGGSYNEQFF.

The rearrangement links TRBV5-4 to TRBJ1-5; 9 bases are shared with TRBD1. Germline V gene lookup returns CDR1 SGHNT and CDR2 YYREEE (reference sequence). V lost 4 bases to trimming and J lost 4 bases; unmatched junction nucleotides: 9. The CDR3 covers 16 residues. The chain's CDR3 is CASSIGGQGLNQPQHF. DNA of the CDR3: TGTGCCAGCAGCATCGGGGGACAGGGCCTAAATCAGCCCCAGCATTTT.

The chain combines TRBV5-4 with TRBJ2-2, with TRBD2 matching 10 bases. V lost 4 bases, J lost 3 bases, and 6 bases stayed unmatched. Germline loops: CDR1 SGHNT, CDR2 YYREEE (reference sequence). CDR3 length: 16 amino acids. The CDR3 DNA reads as TGTGCCAGCAGCCATAGCGGGAGGACCGACACCGGGGAGCTGTTTTTT. Protein product: CASSHSGRTDTGELFF.

The V call is TRBV19, the J call TRBJ1-1, with 8 bases matching TRBD1. CDR3 length equals 13 residues. Per germline, CDR1 LNHDA and CDR2 SQIVND (reference sequence). V lost 4 bases and J lost 6; bases outside the gene matches: 4. This chain's CDR3 is CASSTRDRSEAFF. The CDR3 bases are TGTGCCAGTAGTACCCGGGACAGGTCTGAAGCTTTCTTT.

The chain carries TRBV7-3 and TRBJ2-5, with TRBD2 matching over 8 bases. Germline assignment: CDR1 SGHTA and CDR2 FQGTGA. The V gene end was trimmed by 2 bases and the J gene end by 5 bases; junction bases not matched to a gene: 7. The CDR3 runs 15 residues. The CDR3 nucleotides read TGTGCCAGCAGCTTACCTGCGGGAGGTAGTGAGACCCAGTACTTC. It is translated as CASSLPAGGSETQYF.

The J gene is TRBJ2-5, the V gene TRBV11-2; D may be TRBD2 (6 bases). V gave up 1 base and J gave up 5 bases, with 17 bases separating them. CDR3 length: 16 residues. Germline assignment: CDR1 SGHAT and CDR2 FQNNGV. The CDR3 here is CASSLGFGGRRETQYF. The CDR3 DNA reads as TGTGCCAGCAGCTTAGGGTTCGGGGGACGAAGGGAGACCCAGTACTTC.

The chain employs TRBV29-1 and TRBJ1-3, with D perhaps matching TRBD1 (5 bases). V gave up 4 bases and J gave up 0 bases, with 13 bases separating them. CDR3 size: 15 residues. Germline V lookup: CDR1 SQVTM, CDR2 ANQGSEA. The CDR3 DNA sequence: TGCAGCGTTGCCTCGGCAGGGATCTCTGGAAACACCATATATTTT. This translates into CSVASAGISGNTIYF.

This clone was seen only once. CDR3 sequence reads: CASSTQGEEDTQYF. The CDR3 DNA follows: TGTGCCAGCAGTACACAGGGGGAGGAAGATACGCAGTATTTT. V and J are TRBV2 and TRBJ2-3, with 8 bases aligning to TRBD1. CDR3 length equals 14 residues. Germline V gives CDR1 SNHLY, CDR2 FYNNEI. Unmatched junction bases numbered 6, after V lost 5 bases and J lost 5 bases.

The genes are TRBV6-4 and TRBJ2-1; 12 nucleotides align to TRBD2. Germline assignment: CDR1 MRHNA and CDR2 SNTAGT. J gave up 9 bases and V 0 bases, and 0 bases lay outside the gene matches. CDR3 length: 14 residues. The CDR3 region is CASSDSTSGSEQFF. CDR3 sequence (DNA): TGTGCCAGCAGTGACTCGACTAGCGGGAGTGAGCAGTTCTTC.

The J gene is TRBJ2-7, the V gene TRBV10-1; 12 nucleotides match TRBD2. The J segment lost 6 bases and the V segment lost 0 bases, leaving 3 bases of the junction unmatched. The CDR3 length is 15 residues. Germline CDR1 and CDR2: WNHNN and SYGVQD (reference sequence). The CDR3 protein is CASSESSLAGGEQYF. Here the CDR3 DNA reads TGCGCCAGCAGTGAGTCATCACTAGCGGGAGGCGAGCAGTACTTC.

For this clone: The junction departs from germline at one end; a sequencing error may be responsible. The rearrangement uses TRBV7-9 and TRBJ2-3; tentative D call: TRBD1 (5 bases). The CDR3 is made up of 14 amino acids. CDR1 SEHNR and CDR2 FQNEAQ come from the germline V gene (reference sequence). CDR3 loop: CSSSLAQGADTQYF. DNA of the CDR3: TGTTCCAGCAGCTTAGCTCAGGGCGCAGATACGCAGTATTTT.

V and J are TRBV19 and TRBJ2-5, with D possibly TRBD2 on 6 matching bases. The CDR3 has 16 residues. The germline V gene has CDR1 LNHDA and CDR2 SQIVND (reference sequence). With 5 bases removed from V and 5 bases from J, the gap between germline ends came to 21 bases. This chain's CDR3 is CASSPQLARARETQYF. CDR3 nucleotide sequence: TGTGCCAGTAGTCCCCAACTAGCTCGAGCGCGGGAGACCCAGTACTTC.

The chain carries TRBV5-6 and TRBJ2-3; 11 bases map to TRBD1. The CDR3 has 16 residues. Trimming cost V 1 base and J 3 bases; bases outside gene matches: 4. The germline CDR1 and CDR2 sequences are SGHDT and YYEEEE. The CDR3 loop is CASSLPGTGGTDTQYF. The CDR3 region has the DNA TGTGCCAGCAGCTTGCCCGGGACAGGGGGGACAGATACGCAGTATTTT.

The rearrangement uses TRBV6-1 and TRBJ2-2, with 8 nucleotides matching TRBD1. The trim removed 4 bases at V and 3 bases at J, leaving 7 bases unmatched. The CDR3 is 16 residues long. Germline V gene sequence: CDR1 MNHNS, CDR2 SASEGT. Here the CDR3 reads CASSGLQGEDTGELFF. The DNA for the CDR3 is TGTGCCAGCAGTGGCTTACAGGGGGAGGACACCGGGGAGCTGTTTTTT.

The rearrangement uses TRBV9 and TRBJ2-7; no clear D gene. This CDR3 has 14 residues. V was clipped by 3 bases and J by 1 base, with 11 bases between them. Per germline, CDR1 SGDLS and CDR2 YYNGEE. The CDR3 sequence is CASSDELESYEQYF. The CDR3 coding sequence is TGTGCCAGCAGCGATGAGTTAGAGTCCTACGAGCAGTACTTC. Filled out from reference TRBV9 and TRBJ2-7, the complete variable domain reads DSGVTQTPKHLITATGQRVTLRCSPRSGDLSVYWYQQSLDQGLQFLIQYYNGEERAKGNILERFSAQQFPDLHSELNLSSLELGDSALYFCASSDELESYEQYFGPGTRLTVT.

V gene TRBV6-1 combines with J gene TRBJ2-3; D perhaps matches TRBD2 (5 bases). The V end lost 2 bases, the J end lost 0 bases, and 12 bases lay between the germline ends. The CDR3 loop spans 16 amino acids. The V gene's germline CDR1 is MNHNS and CDR2 SASEGT. CDR3 sequence (DNA): TGTGCCAGCAGTGAATTCAGCGGTACTAGCACAGATACGCAGTATTTT. It yields the protein CASSEFSGTSTDTQYF.

V usage is TRBV4-3 and J usage is TRBJ2-3, with D perhaps TRBD2 (6 bases). V was clipped by 4 bases and J by 2 bases, with 10 bases between them. The CDR3 consists of 14 residues. Germline values: CDR1 LGHNA, CDR2 YSLEER. The CDR3 coding sequence is TGCGCCAGCAGCCTGTGGACTACCACAGATACGCAGTATTTT. It specifies CASSLWTTTDTQYF.

The chain joins TRBV27 to TRBJ2-2, with 7 bases identical to TRBD1. V shed 6 bases and J 1 base; nucleotides not matched to a gene: 17. CDR3 size: 19 residues. Germline CDR1 and CDR2: MNHEY and SMNVEV (reference sequence). CDR3 in DNA: TGTGCCAGCAGCCGAACTTTCTCCGGGACAGTACAGAACACCGGGGAGCTGTTTTTT. Translation gives CASSRTFSGTVQNTGELFF.

The chain joins TRBV9 to TRBJ2-5, with 14 bases aligning to TRBD2. The CDR3 extends over 15 amino acids. V was clipped by 3 bases and J by 5 bases; unmatched bases: 3. CDR1 and CDR2 from the germline V gene are SGDLS and YYNGEE. The CDR3 loop is CASSGGTSGSETQYF. The CDR3 nucleotides read TGTGCCAGCAGCGGGGGGACTAGCGGGAGTGAGACCCAGTACTTC. Variable domain in full (rest from reference TRBV9 and TRBJ2-5): DSGVTQTPKHLITATGQRVTLRCSPRSGDLSVYWYQQSLDQGLQFLIQYYNGEERAKGNILERFSAQQFPDLHSELNLSSLELGDSALYFCASSGGTSGSETQYFGPGTRLLVL.

This rearrangement joins TRBV4-3 to TRBJ2-2; 9 nucleotides line up with TRBD1. Germline V lookup: CDR1 LGHNA, CDR2 YSLEER. Losses at the gene ends were 3 bases for V and 6 bases for J; bases not matched to a gene: 8. This CDR3 comprises 16 residues. Here the CDR3 reads CASSQDDRGSAGELFF. CDR3 nucleotides: TGCGCCAGCAGCCAGGACGACAGGGGGTCGGCCGGGGAGCTGTTTTTT.

V usage is TRBV7-3 and J usage is TRBJ2-2, with 12 bases matching TRBD2. V dropped 0 bases and J dropped 5; count of bases not matched to a gene: 4. Germline-derived CDR1 and CDR2 are SGHTA and FQGTGA. The CDR3 loop spans 17 amino acids. CDR3 DNA: TGTGCCAGCAGCTTAACCGCACTAGCGGGAGGAACCGGGGAGCTGTTTTTT. It encodes CASSLTALAGGTGELFF. Based on the CDR3 plus reference TRBV7-3 and TRBJ2-2, the full variable domain is GAGVSQTPSNKVTEKGKYVELRCDPISGHTALYWYRQSLGQGPEFLIYFQGTGAADDSGLPNDRFFAVRPEGSVSTLKIQRTERGDSAVYLCASSLTALAGGTGELFFGEGSRLTVL.

This clone showed up just a few times. This chain joins TRBV5-5 and TRBJ1-5, with 7 bases that match TRBD1. The CDR3 runs to 14 residues. CDR1 and CDR2 (germline): SGHKS, YYEKEE (reference sequence). Trimming cost V 3 bases and J 1 base; bases outside gene matches: 1. CDR3 protein: CASSSGQSNQPQHF. In DNA form, the CDR3 reads TGTGCCAGCAGCTCGGGACAGAGCAATCAGCCCCAGCATTTT.

This chain joins TRBV18 and TRBJ2-3, with D possibly TRBD2 on 5 matching bases. This CDR3 comprises 17 residues. CDR1 and CDR2 (germline): KGHSH, LQKENI. Trimming removed 3 bases at V and 5 bases at J, with 21 bases between. CDR3 protein: CASSPYHSGTALDTQYF. CDR3 nucleotide sequence: TGTGCCAGCTCACCTTACCACAGCGGAACCGCGTTAGATACGCAGTATTTT.